The 5 T cell receptor beta chains listed next were all sequenced from one sample in a study of spatial heterogeneity in lung cancer (dated by TCRdb to the late 2010s). The study at large found these results: The tumor nonsynonymous mutation count correlated with the number of expanded alpha and beta TCRs within the tumor.

Antigen specificity for these receptors is unknown. Receptor amplification or capture employed 5' RACE. The instrument given in TCRdb is NextSeq 500. The public reads were quality trimmed at Q25 with fastp and then assembled into clones with MiXCR by TCRdb, keeping productive beta chains. CDR3 protein duplicates are merged, each entry listing the most common genes and DNA. Here the sample has approximately 11,000 distinct CDR3 sequences; around 5.5% occur a single time. The leading ten clones occupy 12% of the sample. Explained via the paper, the time point label denotes: sample taken at primary tumor resection. The sample here was lung tumor tissue, taken at surgery. Receptors originate from a male donor with early-stage non-small cell lung cancer.

This clonotype has a count of ten or more. Being off target in a library aimed at alpha chains, this beta chain has a size of little meaning. The chain combines TRBV6-1 with TRBJ2-2; 7 bases align to TRBD1. Germline CDR1 is MNHNS and CDR2 is SASEGT. The CDR3 runs to 11 residues. The junction had 10 bases not matched to a gene; V was cut back by 11 bases and J by 13 bases. CDR3 protein: CALGTAPGLFF. The CDR3 nucleotides read TGTGCCCTCGGGACAGCACCAGGGCTGTTTTTT.

Many counts were recorded for this clonotype. Since it is a stray read in a library aimed at alpha chains, this beta chain has a size that is not meaningful. The J gene is TRBJ1-2, the V gene TRBV29-1; 10 nucleotides align to TRBD1. The V segment lost 6 bases and the J segment 6 bases; nucleotides outside the gene matches: 7. CDR3 length: 13 residues. Per the germline V gene, CDR1 is SQVTM and CDR2 is ANQGSEA. The CDR3 nucleotides are TGCAGCGTCTCGGCCGGGACAGGGGATGGCTACACCTTC. Translating it yields CSVSAGTGDGYTF.

This clonotype has at least ten counts. This beta chain came through as a stray read in a library set up for alpha chains, and its size says little. The chain combines TRBV4-1 with TRBJ2-5; D is unresolved. CDR1 and CDR2 (germline): MGHRA, YSYEKL. V was shortened by 3 bases and J by 2 bases, with 10 bases between the two germline ends. CDR3 length: 14 amino acids. As DNA, the CDR3 is TGCGCCAGCAGCCACCCTGACTTTCAAGAGACCCAGTACTTC. Encoded protein: CASSHPDFQETQYF.

This clonotype turned up a few times. This beta chain is a stray read from a library made for alpha chains; its abundance is not meaningful. The chain links TRBV7-2 to TRBJ2-5, with D possibly matching TRBD1 (5 bases). The CDR3 is 14 residues long. CDR1 is SGHTA, CDR2 FQGNSA, per germline. V was cut by 3 bases and J by 2 bases, with 10 bases left in between. The CDR3 reads CASSLKGPQETQYF. For the CDR3, the DNA is TGTGCCAGCAGCTTGAAGGGGCCACAAGAGACCCAGTACTTC.

As for this clonotype: Since it is a stray read in a library aimed at alpha chains, this beta chain has a size that is not meaningful. V gene TRBV7-2 combines with J gene TRBJ2-3; tentative D call: TRBD2 (6 bases). V shed 5 bases and J shed 2 bases, with 17 bases lying between them. In germline, CDR1 is SGHTA, CDR2 FQGNSA. The CDR3 loop spans 16 amino acids. For the CDR3, the DNA is TGTGCCAGCAGCCGCAGCGTGGGGGGATCCACAGATACGCAGTATTTT. Translated, it gives CASSRSVGGSTDTQYF.